A single sample gave rise to the 9 T cell receptor beta chains below, sequenced in a study of OX40 agonist ivuxolimab in advanced cancers. Clones were read by immunoSEQ multiplex PCR, and TCRdb kept only the in-frame ones, dropping some. This sample has 80,000 or so clones; around 83% occur once, and the top ten carry 2% to 2.5%. The source was CD4+ or CD8+ T cells sorted from blood, collected in a trial of the OX40 agonist ivuxolimab. These TCRs come from an adult with an advanced solid tumor such as melanoma, head and neck, liver or kidney cancer.

V is TRBV6-1 and J is TRBJ2-5; a weak D match, TRBD1 (5 bases). The tail of the sequence fits TRBJ2-7 better, so the J call may be wrong. The CDR3 contains 11 residues. Per the germline V gene, CDR1 is MNHNS and CDR2 is SASEGT. DNA for the CDR3: TGTGCCAGCCAGGGCACCTACGAGCAGTACTTC. Translating gives CASQGTYEQYF.

This sequence joins TRBV5-1 and TRBJ2-7; D might be TRBD2 (5 bases). The CDR3 length is 14 residues. V was pared by 0 bases and J by 1 base, with 8 bases between. Germline values: CDR1 SGHRS, CDR2 YFSETQ. The CDR3 reads CASSLEGSSYEQYF. CDR3 DNA: TGCGCCAGCAGCTTGGAAGGGAGTTCCTACGAGCAGTACTTC.

The chain couples TRBV6-1 to TRBJ2-1; 10 bases map to TRBD2. Germline CDR1 MNHNS, CDR2 SASEGT. The CDR3 contains 15 residues. Trimming took 4 bases from V and 9 from J; bases not matched to a gene: 9. This CDR3 is CASSGTSGHLGEQFF. The DNA for the CDR3 is TGTGCCAGCAGTGGGACTAGCGGTCACCTGGGTGAGCAGTTCTTC.

On this clone: The junction shows a germline mismatch at one end, possibly a read error. This chain links TRBV15 with TRBJ1-2, with TRBD1 matching over 10 bases. The CDR3 runs to 14 residues. Germline CDR1 LNHNV, CDR2 YYDKDF (reference sequence). The CDR3 DNA is TGTGCCACCAACAGACAGGGGGCGCAGTATGGCTACACCTTC. Residues: CATNRQGAQYGYTF.

V usage is TRBV28 and J usage is TRBJ2-2; no clear D. The V gene's germline CDR1 is MDHEN and CDR2 SYDVKM. This CDR3 region has 13 residues. V lost 2 bases to trimming and J lost 6 bases, with 7 bases between them. The CDR3 region has the DNA TGTGCCAGCAGTTTAAATGTCCCCGGGGAGCTGTTTTTT. It codes for CASSLNVPGELFF.

The CDR3 region is CASSQKGGGAGDTQYF. The DNA of the CDR3 is TGTGCCAGCAGCCAAAAAGGCGGGGGGGCAGGTGATACGCAGTATTTT. This sequence joins TRBV4-2 and TRBJ2-3; 9 nucleotides align to TRBD2. Trimming took 2 bases from V and 6 from J; bases not matched to a gene: 9. Germline V gene lookup returns CDR1 LGHNA and CDR2 YNFKEQ. The length of the CDR3 is 16 residues.

The chain uses TRBV29-1 and TRBJ1-4, with D possibly being TRBD1 (6 bases). Trimming shortened V by 7 bases and J by 5 bases, and 14 bases separated the two germline ends. Germline CDR1 SQVTM, CDR2 ANQGSEA. The CDR3 is 13 amino acids. CDR3: CSAQGSANEKLFF. The CDR3 DNA follows: TGCAGCGCCCAGGGGTCGGCAAATGAAAAACTGTTTTTT.

This chain uses TRBV9 with TRBJ1-1; no clear D gene. The CDR3 has 14 amino acids. Germline V gene data show CDR1 as SGDLS and CDR2 as YYNGEE. Deletions cut 0 bases from V and 1 base from J, with 7 bases between. The CDR3, as DNA: TGTGCCAGCAGCGTAGGTCTGACGAACACTGAAGCTTTCTTT. Translation: CASSVGLTNTEAFF.

This chain connects TRBV4-1 to TRBJ1-5, with 7 bases matching TRBD1. Germline V lookup: CDR1 MGHRA, CDR2 YSYEKL. Germline trimming cut 0 bases from V and 4 bases from J; bases unmatched to any gene: 3. The CDR3 runs to 15 residues. The CDR3 bases are TGCGCCAGCAGCCAAGAGGGGACAGTAAATCAGCCCCAGCATTTT. Its protein product is CASSQEGTVNQPQHF.